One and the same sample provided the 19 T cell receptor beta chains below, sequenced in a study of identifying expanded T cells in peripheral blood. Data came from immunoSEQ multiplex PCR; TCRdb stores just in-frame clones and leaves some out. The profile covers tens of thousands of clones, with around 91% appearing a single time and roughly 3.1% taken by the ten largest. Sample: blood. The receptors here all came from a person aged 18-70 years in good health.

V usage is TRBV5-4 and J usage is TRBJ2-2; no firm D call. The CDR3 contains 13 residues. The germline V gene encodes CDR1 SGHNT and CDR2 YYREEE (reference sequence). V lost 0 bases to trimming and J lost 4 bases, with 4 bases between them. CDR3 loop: CASSLDLTGELFF. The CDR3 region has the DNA TGTGCCAGCAGCTTGGATCTCACCGGGGAGCTGTTTTTT.

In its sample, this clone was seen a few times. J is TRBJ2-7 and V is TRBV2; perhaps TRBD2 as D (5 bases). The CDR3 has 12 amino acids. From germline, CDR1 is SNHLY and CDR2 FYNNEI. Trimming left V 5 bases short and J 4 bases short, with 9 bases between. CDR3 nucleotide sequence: TGTGCCAGCAGTACGACTATATACGAGCAGTACTTC. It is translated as CASSTTIYEQYF.

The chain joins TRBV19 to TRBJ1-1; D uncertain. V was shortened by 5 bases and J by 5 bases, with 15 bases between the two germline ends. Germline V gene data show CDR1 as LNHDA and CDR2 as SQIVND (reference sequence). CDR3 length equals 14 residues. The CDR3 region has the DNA TGTGCCAGTAGTGATCTCATCCCGGGGACTGAAGCTTTCTTT. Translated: CASSDLIPGTEAFF.

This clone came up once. CDR3 residues: CASSLYAGGIYGYTF. The CDR3 nucleotides read TGTGCCAGCAGTTTATACGCAGGCGGAATCTATGGCTACACCTTC. V usage is TRBV27 and J usage is TRBJ1-2; D not certain. V was cut by 1 base and J by 4 bases, with 13 bases left in between. This CDR3 spans 15 amino acids. Germline CDR1 reads MNHEY; CDR2 reads SMNVEV (reference sequence).

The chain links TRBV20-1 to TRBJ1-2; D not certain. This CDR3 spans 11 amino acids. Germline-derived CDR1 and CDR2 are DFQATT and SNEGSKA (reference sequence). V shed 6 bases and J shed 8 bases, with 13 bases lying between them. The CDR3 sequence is CSAYAAAGYTF. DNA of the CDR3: TGCAGTGCCTACGCGGCAGCAGGCTACACCTTC.

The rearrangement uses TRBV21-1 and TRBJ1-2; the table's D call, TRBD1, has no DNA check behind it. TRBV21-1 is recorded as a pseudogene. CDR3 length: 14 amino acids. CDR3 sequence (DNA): TGTGCCAGCAGCAACTCAGGGCCTAACTATGGCTACACCTTC. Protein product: CASSNSGPNYGYTF.

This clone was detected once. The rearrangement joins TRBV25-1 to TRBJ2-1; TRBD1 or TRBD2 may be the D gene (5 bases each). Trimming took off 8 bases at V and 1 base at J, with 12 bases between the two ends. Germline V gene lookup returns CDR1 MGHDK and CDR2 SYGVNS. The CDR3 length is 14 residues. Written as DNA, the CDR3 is TGTGCCAGCGGTCCAGGGAGTTCCTACAATGAGCAGTTCTTC. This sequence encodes CASGPGSSYNEQFF.

The CDR3 coding sequence is TGTGCCAGCAGCCCTAGTAATAGCGGGGGCCTTCAAGAGACCCAGTACTTC. It specifies CASSPSNSGGLQETQYF. This sequence joins TRBV9 and TRBJ2-5; 9 bases match TRBD2. The V segment lost 4 bases and the J segment 2 bases; nucleotides outside the gene matches: 12. Germline CDR1 is SGDLS and CDR2 is YYNGEE. The CDR3 has 17 amino acids.

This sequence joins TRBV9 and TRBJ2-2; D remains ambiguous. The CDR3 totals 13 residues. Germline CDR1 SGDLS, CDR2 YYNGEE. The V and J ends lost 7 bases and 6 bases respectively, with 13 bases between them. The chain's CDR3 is CASSFRPAGELFF. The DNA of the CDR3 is TGTGCCAGCTCTTTCAGGCCCGCCGGGGAGCTGTTTTTT.

The CDR3 region has the DNA TGTGCCAGCAGTTTCGGAGGGAACTATGGCTACACCTTC. This codes for CASSFGGNYGYTF. This chain joins TRBV28 and TRBJ1-2; no clear D gene. The V end lost 3 bases, the J end lost 2 bases, and 7 bases lay between the germline ends. The CDR3 is made up of 13 amino acids. Germline V lookup: CDR1 MDHEN, CDR2 SYDVKM.

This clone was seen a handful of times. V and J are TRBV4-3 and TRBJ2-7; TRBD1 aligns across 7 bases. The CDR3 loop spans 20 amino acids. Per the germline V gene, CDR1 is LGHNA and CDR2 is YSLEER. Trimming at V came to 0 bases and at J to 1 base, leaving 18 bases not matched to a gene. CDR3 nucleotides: TGCGCCAGCAGCCAAGAGCCCCAAGTCAAGCCTCGACAGGGATCCTACGAGCAGTACTTC. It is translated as CASSQEPQVKPRQGSYEQYF.

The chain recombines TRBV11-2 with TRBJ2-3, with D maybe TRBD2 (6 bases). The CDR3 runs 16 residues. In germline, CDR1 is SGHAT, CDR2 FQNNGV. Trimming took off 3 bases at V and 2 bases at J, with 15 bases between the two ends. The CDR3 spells CASSFFPAGTTDTQYF. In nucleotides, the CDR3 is TGTGCCAGCAGCTTCTTCCCGGCGGGGACCACAGATACGCAGTATTTT. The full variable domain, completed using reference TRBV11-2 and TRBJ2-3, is EAGVAQSPRYKIIEKRQSVAFWCNPISGHATLYWYQQILGQGPKLLIQFQNNGVVDDSQLPKDRFSAERLKGVDSTLKIQPAKLEDSAVYLCASSFFPAGTTDTQYFGPGTRLTVL.

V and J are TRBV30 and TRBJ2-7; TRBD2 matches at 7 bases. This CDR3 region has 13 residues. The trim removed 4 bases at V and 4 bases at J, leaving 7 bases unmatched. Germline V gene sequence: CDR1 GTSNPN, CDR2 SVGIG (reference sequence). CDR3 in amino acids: CAWNRAGGYEQYF. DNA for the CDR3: TGTGCCTGGAACCGGGCCGGGGGGTACGAGCAGTACTTC.

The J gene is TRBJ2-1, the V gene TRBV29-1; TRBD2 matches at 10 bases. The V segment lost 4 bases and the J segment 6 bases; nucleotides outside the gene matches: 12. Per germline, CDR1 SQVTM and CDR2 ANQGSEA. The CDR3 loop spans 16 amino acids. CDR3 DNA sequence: TGCAGCGTTGTATGGCTAGCGGGAGTATTGTCCAATGAGCAGTTCTTC. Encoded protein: CSVVWLAGVLSNEQFF.

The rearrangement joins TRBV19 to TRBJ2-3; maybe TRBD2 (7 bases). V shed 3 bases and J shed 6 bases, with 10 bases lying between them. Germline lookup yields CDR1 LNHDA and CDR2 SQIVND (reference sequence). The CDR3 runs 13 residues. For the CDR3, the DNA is TGTGCCAGTAGTATCGGGGGGCGGGATACGCAGTATTTT. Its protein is CASSIGGRDTQYF.

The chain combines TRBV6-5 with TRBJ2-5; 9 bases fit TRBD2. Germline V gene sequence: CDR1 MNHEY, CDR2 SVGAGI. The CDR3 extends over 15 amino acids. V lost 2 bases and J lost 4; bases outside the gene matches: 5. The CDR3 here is CASSYGREGGETQYF. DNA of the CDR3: TGTGCCAGCAGTTACGGGCGGGAGGGGGGAGAGACCCAGTACTTC.

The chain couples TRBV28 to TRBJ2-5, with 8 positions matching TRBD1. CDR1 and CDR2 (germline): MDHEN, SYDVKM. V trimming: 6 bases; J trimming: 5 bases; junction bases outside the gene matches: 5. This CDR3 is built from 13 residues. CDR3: CASRGTGGETQYF. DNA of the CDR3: TGTGCCAGCAGGGGAACAGGGGGGGAGACCCAGTACTTC.

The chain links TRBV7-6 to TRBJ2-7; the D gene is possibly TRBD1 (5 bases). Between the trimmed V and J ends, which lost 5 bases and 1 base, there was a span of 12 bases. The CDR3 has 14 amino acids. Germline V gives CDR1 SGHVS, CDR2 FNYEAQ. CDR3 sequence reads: CASSQIYRSYEQYF. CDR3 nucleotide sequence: TGTGCCAGCAGCCAGATCTACAGGTCCTACGAGCAGTACTTC.

The CDR3 region has the DNA TGTGCCAGCAGTTTGCGGGGGGCCTACGAGCAGTACTTC. This codes for CASSLRGAYEQYF. The V and J genes are TRBV28 and TRBJ2-7; 8 bases are shared with TRBD2. In germline, CDR1 is MDHEN, CDR2 SYDVKM. Trimming removed 3 bases from V and 2 bases from J; junction bases left unmatched: 0. The CDR3 consists of 13 residues.